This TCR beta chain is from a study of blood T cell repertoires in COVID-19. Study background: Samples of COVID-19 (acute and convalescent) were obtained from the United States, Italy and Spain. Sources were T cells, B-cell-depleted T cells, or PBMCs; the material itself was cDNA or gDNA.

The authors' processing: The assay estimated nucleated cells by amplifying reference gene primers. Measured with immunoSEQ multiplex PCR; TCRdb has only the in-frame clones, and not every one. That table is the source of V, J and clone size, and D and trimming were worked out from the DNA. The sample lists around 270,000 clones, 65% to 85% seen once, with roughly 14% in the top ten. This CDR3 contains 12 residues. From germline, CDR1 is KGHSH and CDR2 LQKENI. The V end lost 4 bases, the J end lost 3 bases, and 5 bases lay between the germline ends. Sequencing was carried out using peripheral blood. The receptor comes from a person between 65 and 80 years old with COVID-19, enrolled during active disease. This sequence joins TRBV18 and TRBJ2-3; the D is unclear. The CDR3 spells CASSLGTDTQYF. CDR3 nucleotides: TGTGCCAGCTCACTCGGTACAGATACGCAGTATTTT.